This T cell receptor (beta chain) was identified during a study of T cells in Graves' hyperthyroidism and ophthalmopathy. About the research overall: At the time of initial diagnosis and before any treatment, peripheral blood was collected.

The V gene's germline CDR1 is MNHNS and CDR2 SASEGT. V was shortened by 7 bases and J by 4 bases, with 11 bases between the two germline ends. The CDR3 contains 14 residues. The source material, RNA transcripts, was used to amplify TCR beta CDR3 regions. HTBI primers were used for first-round RT-PCR of the TCR CDR3. TCRdb redid the calling of the multiplex PCR reads with MiXCR, one entry per CDR3 protein. The sample lists around 700,000 distinct CDR3 sequences, around 20% occurring once. The diagnostic basis comprised clinical symptoms, serum thyroxine and TRAb, thyroid ultrasound and orbital computed tomography. Blood dates from first hyperthyroidism diagnosis, before any ophthalmopathy symptoms.

V and J are TRBV6-1 and TRBJ2-6; D unclear. The TCR comes from a woman aged 45-65 years with Graves' hyperthyroidism that later progressed to Graves' ophthalmopathy. The sequenced sample was blood. DNA for the CDR3: TGTGCCAGCACCATTGACGTGGGGGCCAACGTCCTGACTTTC. It specifies CASTIDVGANVLTF.